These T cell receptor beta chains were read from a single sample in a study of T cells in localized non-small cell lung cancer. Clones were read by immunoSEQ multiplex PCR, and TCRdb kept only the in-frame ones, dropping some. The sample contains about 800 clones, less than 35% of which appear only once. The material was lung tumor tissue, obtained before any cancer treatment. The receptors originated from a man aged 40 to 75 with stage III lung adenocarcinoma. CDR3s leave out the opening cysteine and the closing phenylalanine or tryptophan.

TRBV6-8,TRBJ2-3,ASSDSTGATDTQY
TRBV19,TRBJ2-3,ASSPELAGGPDTQY
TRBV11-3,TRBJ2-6,ASSSRQGLGANVLT
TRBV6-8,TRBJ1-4,ASSYSGGGGLF
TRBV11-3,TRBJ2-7,ASSSPSLGYEQY
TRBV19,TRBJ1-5,ASSITAGNGQPQH
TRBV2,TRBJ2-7,ASMGPLEGYEQY
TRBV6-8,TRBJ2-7,ASSYGASGGPSSYEQY
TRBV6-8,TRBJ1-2,ASSYSNKGDYGYT
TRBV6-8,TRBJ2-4,ASTSGTGGRIQY
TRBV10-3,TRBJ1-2,AISEPGLRYT
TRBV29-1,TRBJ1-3,SARGEGNTIY
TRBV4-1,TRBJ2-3,ASSQWTSGGAVTDTQY
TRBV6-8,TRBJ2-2,AIRGRANTGELF
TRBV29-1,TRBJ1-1,SVAGTGVEAF
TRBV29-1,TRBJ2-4,SVEAYRAPSHIQY
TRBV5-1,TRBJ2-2,ASRQGAQGNTGELF
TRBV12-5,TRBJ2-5,ASGLGRINEIQETQY
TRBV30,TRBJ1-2,AWMQVHLFGT
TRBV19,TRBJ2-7,ASSISQAYEQY
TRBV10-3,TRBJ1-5,AISEDPGQPQH
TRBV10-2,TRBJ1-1,ASSELRNTEAF
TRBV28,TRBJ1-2,ASSRGGAKYYGYT
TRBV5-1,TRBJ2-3,ASSLGRNGVGADTQY
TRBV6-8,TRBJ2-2,ASRIAGGTGELF
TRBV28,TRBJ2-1,ASSLLSGGHNYNEQF
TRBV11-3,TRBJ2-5,ASSLLGRGRDKQY
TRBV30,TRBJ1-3,AWRSDGNTIY
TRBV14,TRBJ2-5,ASSSGLAGMGETQY
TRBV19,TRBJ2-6,ASSITGPQSGANVLT
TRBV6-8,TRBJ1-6,ASSPRGSSYNSPLH
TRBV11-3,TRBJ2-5,ASSSGQEDQETQY
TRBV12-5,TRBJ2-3,ASGLRPGTGPTDTQY
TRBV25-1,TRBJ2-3,ASSDHPPQDTQY
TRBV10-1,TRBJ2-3,ATSKGGSDTQY
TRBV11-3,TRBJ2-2,ASSGGYMGSNTGELF
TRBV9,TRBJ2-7,ASSDDRDSYEQY
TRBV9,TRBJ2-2,ASGSVGNTGELF
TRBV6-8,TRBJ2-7,ASFRMGGYEQY
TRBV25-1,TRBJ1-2,ASSGGQFYGYT
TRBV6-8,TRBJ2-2,ASSQLAGGHTGELF
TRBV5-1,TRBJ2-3,ASSLVFGGGTDTQY
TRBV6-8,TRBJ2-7,ASSYETVKPSYEQY
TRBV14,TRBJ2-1,ASSQRGGGNEQF
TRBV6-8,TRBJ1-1,ASSYRSFAEAF
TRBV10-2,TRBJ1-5,ATARAFNQPQH
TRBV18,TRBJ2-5,ASSPGTGEEETQY
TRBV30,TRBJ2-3,AWSVVEGTQY
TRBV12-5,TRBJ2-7,ASGSRGLAGDSYEQY
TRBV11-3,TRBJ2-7,ASSSRLEVSDEQY
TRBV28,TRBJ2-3,ASWQAGGSSTDTQY
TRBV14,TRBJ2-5,ASSQGLGETQY
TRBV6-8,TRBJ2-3,ASSYARSTDTQY